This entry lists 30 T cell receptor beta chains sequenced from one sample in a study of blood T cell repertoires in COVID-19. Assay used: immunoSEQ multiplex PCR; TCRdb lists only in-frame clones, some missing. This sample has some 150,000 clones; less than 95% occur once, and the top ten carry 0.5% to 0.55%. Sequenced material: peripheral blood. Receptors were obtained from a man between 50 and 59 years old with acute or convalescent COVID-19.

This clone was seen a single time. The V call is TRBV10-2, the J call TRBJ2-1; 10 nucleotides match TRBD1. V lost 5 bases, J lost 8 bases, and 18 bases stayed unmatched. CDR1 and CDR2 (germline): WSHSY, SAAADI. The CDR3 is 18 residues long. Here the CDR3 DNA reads TGCGCCAGCAGTCCATTCAGACAGGGGGCAACTGGTGACGATGAGCAGTTCTTC. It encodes CASSPFRQGATGDDEQFF.

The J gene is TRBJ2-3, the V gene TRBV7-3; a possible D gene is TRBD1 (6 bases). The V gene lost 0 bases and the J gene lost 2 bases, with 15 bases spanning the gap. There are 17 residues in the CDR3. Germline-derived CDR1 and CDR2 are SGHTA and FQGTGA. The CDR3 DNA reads TGTGCCAGCAGCTTAACGGGGGCGGGTGGTGTCACAGATACGCAGTATTTT. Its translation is CASSLTGAGGVTDTQYF.

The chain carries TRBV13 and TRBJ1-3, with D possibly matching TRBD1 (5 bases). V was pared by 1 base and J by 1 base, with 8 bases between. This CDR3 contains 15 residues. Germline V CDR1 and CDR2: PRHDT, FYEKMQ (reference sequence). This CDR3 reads CASSLAGGSGNTIYF. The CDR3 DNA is TGTGCCAGCAGCTTAGCGGGGGGGTCTGGAAACACCATATATTTT.

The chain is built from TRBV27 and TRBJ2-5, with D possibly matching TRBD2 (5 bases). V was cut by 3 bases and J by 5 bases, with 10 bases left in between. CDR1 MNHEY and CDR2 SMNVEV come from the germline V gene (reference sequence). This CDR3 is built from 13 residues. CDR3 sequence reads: CASSFGMSETQYF. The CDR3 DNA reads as TGTGCCAGCAGTTTCGGGATGAGTGAGACCCAGTACTTC.

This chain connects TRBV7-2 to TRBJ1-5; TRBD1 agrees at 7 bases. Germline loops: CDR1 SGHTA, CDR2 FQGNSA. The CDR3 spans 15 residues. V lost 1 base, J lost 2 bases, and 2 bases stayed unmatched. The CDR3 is CASSLVQGGNQPQHF. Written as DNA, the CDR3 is TGTGCCAGCAGCTTAGTTCAGGGGGGCAATCAGCCCCAGCATTTT.

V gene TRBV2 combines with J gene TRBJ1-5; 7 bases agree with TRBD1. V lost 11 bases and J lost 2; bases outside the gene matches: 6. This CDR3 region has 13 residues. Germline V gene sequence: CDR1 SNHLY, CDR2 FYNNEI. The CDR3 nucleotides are TGTGCCGGGTCCACAGGGGGCAATCAGCCCCAGCATTTT. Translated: CAGSTGGNQPQHF. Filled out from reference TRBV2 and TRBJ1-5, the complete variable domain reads EPEVTQTPSHQVTQMGQEVILRCVPISNHLYFYWYRQILGQKVEFLVSFYNNEISEKSEIFDDQFSVERPDGSNFTLKIRSTKLEDSAMYFCAGSTGGNQPQHFGDGTRLSIL.

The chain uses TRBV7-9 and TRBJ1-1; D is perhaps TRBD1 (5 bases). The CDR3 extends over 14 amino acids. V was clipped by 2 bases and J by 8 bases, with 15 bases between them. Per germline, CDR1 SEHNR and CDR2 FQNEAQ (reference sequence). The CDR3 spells CASSLSGTRGEAFF. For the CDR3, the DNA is TGTGCCAGCAGCTTAAGCGGGACTAGGGGAGAAGCTTTCTTT.

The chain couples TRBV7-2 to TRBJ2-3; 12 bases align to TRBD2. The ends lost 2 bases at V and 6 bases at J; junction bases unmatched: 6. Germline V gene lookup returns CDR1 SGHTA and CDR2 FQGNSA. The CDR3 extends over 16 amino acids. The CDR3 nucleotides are TGTGCCAGCAGCTTAAGGACTAGCGGGGCGGCGGATACGCAGTATTTT. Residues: CASSLRTSGAADTQYF.

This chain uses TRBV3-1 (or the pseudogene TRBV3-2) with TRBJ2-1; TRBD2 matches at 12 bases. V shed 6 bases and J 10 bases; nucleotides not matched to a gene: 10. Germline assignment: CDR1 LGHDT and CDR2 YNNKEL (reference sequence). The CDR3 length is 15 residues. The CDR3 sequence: CASRLRSTSGREQFF. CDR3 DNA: TGTGCCAGCAGGCTCCGTTCAACTAGCGGGAGGGAGCAGTTCTTC.

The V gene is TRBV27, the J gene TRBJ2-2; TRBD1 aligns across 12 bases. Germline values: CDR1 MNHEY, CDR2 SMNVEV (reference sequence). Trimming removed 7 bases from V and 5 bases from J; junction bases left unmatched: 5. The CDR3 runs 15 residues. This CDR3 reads CASTPGQGATGELFF. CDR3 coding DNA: TGTGCCAGCACCCCGGGACAGGGGGCTACCGGGGAGCTGTTTTTT.

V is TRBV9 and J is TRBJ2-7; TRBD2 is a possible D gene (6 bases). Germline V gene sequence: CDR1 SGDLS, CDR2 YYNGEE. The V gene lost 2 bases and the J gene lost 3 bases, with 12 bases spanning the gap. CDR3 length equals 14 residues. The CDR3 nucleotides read TGTGCCAGCAGCGTGGCTTGGCGGGGCTACGAGCAGTACTTC. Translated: CASSVAWRGYEQYF.

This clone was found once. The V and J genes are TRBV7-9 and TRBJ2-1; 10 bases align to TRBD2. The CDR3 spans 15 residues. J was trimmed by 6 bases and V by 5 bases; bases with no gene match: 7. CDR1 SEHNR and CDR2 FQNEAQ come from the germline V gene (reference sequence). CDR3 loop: CASSKTSGISNEQFF. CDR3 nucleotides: TGTGCCAGCAGCAAAACTAGCGGGATATCCAATGAGCAGTTCTTC.

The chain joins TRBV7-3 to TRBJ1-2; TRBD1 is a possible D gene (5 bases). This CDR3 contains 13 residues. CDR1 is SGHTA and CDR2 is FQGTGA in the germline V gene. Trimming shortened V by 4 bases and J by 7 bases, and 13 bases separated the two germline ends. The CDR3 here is CASSSETGVGYTF. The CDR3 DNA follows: TGTGCCAGCAGCTCCGAAACGGGGGTTGGCTACACCTTC. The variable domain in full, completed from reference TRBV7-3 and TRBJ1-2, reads GAGVSQTPSNKVTEKGKYVELRCDPISGHTALYWYRQSLGQGPEFLIYFQGTGAADDSGLPNDRFFAVRPEGSVSTLKIQRTERGDSAVYLCASSSETGVGYTFGSGTRLTVV.

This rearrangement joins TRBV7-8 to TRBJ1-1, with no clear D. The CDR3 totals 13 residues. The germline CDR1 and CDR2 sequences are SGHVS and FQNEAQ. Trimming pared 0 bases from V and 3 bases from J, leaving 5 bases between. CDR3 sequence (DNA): TGTGCCAGCAGCTTAGCTCTCTACACTGAAGCTTTCTTT. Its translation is CASSLALYTEAFF.

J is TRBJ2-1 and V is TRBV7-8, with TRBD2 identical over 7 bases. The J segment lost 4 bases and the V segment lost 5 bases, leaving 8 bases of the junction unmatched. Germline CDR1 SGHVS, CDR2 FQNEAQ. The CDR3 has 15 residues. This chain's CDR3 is CASSPSGIGYNEQFF. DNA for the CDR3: TGTGCCAGCAGCCCCAGCGGGATTGGATACAATGAGCAGTTCTTC.

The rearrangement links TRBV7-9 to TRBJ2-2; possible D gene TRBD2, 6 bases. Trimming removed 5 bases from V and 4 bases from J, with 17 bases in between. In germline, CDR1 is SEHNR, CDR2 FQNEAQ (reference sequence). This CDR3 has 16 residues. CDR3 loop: CASSRKGLSPTGELFF. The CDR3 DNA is TGTGCCAGCAGCAGAAAGGGACTGTCGCCCACCGGGGAGCTGTTTTTT.

CDR3 amino acids: CASSLGRRMEGRYEQYV. The CDR3 DNA reads as TGTGCCAGCAGCTTAGGACGGAGGATGGAGGGTAGGTACGAGCAGTACGTC. V and J are TRBV11-2 and TRBJ2-7; TRBD2 is a possible D gene (6 bases). The germline V and J ends were trimmed by 1 base and 4 bases, with 20 bases remaining between them. The germline gives CDR1 SGHAT, CDR2 FQNNGV. The CDR3 covers 17 residues.

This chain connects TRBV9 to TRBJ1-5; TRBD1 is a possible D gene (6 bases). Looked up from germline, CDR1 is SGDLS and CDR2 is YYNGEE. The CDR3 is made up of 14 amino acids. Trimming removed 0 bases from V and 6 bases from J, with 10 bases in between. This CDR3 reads CASSVGGGIQPQHF. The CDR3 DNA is TGTGCCAGCAGCGTAGGTGGGGGCATTCAGCCCCAGCATTTT.

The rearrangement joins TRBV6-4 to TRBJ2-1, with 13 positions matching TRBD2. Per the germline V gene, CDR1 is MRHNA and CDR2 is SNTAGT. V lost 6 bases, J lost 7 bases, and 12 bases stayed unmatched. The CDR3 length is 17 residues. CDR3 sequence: CASRLTLGTSGENEQFF. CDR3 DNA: TGTGCCAGCAGACTAACTTTGGGGACTAGCGGGGAAAATGAGCAGTTCTTC.

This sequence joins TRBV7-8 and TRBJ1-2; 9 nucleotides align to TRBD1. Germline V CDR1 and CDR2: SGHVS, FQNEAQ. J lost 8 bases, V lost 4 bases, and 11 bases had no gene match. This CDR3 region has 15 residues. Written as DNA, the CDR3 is TGTGCCAGCAGCTCCAGGACAGGGGCAATGATAGGCTACACCTTC. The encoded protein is CASSSRTGAMIGYTF.

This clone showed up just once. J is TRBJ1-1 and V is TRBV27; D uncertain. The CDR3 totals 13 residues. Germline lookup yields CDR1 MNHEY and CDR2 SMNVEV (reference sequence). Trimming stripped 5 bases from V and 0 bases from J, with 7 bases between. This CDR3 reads CASSVPLNTEAFF. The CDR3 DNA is TGTGCCAGCAGTGTCCCTCTGAACACTGAAGCTTTCTTT.

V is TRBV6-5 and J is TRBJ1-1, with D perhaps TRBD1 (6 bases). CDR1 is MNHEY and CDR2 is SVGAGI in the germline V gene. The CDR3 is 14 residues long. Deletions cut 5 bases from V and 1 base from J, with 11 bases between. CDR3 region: CASSLGDTNTEAFF. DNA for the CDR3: TGTGCCAGCAGTCTCGGGGACACGAACACTGAAGCTTTCTTT.

The CDR3 here is CASRSSSRSGHQPQHF. DNA of the CDR3: TGTGCCAGCAGATCGTCGAGTCGGTCAGGGCATCAGCCCCAGCATTTT. The V call is TRBV28, the J call TRBJ1-5; possibly TRBD1 for D (5 bases). CDR1 is MDHEN, CDR2 SYDVKM, per germline. The V gene lost 6 bases and the J gene lost 5 bases, with 20 bases spanning the gap. This CDR3 comprises 16 residues.

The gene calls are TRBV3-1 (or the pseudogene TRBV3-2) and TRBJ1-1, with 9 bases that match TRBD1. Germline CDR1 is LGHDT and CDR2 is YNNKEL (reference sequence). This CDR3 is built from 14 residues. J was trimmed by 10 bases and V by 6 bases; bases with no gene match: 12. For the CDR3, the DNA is TGTGCCAGCAGACGTTCCGGGACAGGGTCCGGAGCTTTCTTT. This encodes CASRRSGTGSGAFF.

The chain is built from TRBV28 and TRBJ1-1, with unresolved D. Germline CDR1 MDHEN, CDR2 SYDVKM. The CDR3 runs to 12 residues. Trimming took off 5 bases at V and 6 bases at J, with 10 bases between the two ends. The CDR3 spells CASSPPIAEAFF. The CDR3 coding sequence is TGTGCCAGCAGTCCCCCTATCGCTGAAGCTTTCTTT.

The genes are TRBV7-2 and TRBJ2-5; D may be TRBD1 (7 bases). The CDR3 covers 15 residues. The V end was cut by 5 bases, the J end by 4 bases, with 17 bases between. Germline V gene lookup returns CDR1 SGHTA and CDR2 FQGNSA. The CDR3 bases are TGTGCCAGCAGCAAGGGGGGTACAGGGGCAGAGACCCAGTACTTC. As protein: CASSKGGTGAETQYF.

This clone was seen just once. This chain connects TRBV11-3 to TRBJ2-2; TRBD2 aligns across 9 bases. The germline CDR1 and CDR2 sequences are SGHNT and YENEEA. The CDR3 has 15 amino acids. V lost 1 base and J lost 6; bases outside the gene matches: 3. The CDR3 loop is CASSLGSGSAGELFF. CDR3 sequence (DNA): TGTGCCAGCAGCTTAGGTAGCGGGAGCGCCGGGGAGCTGTTTTTT.

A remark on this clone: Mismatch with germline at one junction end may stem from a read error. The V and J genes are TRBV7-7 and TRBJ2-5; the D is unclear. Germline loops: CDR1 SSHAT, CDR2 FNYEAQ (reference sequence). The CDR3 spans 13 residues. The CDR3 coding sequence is TGTGCTAGCAGCTTAGACACCGAAGAGACCCAGTACTTC. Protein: CASSLDTEETQYF. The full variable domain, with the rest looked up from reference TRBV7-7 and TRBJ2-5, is GAGVSQSPRYKVTKRGQDVTLRCDPISSHATLYWYQQALGQGPEFLTYFNYEAQPDKSGLPSDRFSAERPEGSISTLTIQRTEQRDSAMYRCASSLDTEETQYFGPGTRLLVL.

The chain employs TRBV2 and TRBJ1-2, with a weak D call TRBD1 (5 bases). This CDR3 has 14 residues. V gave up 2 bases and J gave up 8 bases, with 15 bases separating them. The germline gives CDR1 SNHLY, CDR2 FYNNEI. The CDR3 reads CASSERRGTDGYTF. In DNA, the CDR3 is TGTGCCAGCAGTGAAAGGAGGGGAACTGACGGCTACACCTTC.

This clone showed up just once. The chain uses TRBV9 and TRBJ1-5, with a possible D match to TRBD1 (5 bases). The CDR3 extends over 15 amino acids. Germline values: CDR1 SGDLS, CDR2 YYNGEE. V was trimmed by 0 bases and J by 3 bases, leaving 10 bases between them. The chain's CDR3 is CASSVAPGFNQPQHF. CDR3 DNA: TGTGCCAGCAGCGTAGCTCCAGGGTTCAATCAGCCCCAGCATTTT.